This passage covers 24 T cell receptor beta chains from one sample sequenced in a study of T cell repertoires in cytomegalovirus infection. MiXCR was run by TCRdb on the reads, yielding one entry per CDR3 protein. The sample includes hundreds of thousands of distinct CDR3 sequences, under 35% seen only once; the top ten take 15% to 20%. Their antigens are not known. The material was cultured PBMCs, obtained from culture after CMV antigen stimulation. The receptors shown here come from a human donor in good health (CMV status not recorded). Some clones in this sample may be carry-over from other donors' samples.

This clonotype was counted a few times. The chain has TRBV20-1 and TRBJ2-7; 7 nucleotides line up with TRBD1. The junction had 14 bases not matched to a gene; V was cut back by 5 bases and J by 4 bases. The CDR3 length is 15 residues. Per germline, CDR1 DFQATT and CDR2 SNEGSKA (reference sequence). Here the CDR3 DNA reads TGCAGTGCTCCAAACCCCGGGACAGATCGGTACGAGCAGTACTTC. Protein product: CSAPNPGTDRYEQYF.

A few counts support this clonotype. This rearrangement joins TRBV7-4 to TRBJ1-2; TRBD1 matches at 8 bases. This CDR3 spans 15 amino acids. The junction had 10 bases not matched to a gene; V was cut back by 2 bases and J by 8 bases. From germline, CDR1 is SGHVT and CDR2 SQSDAQ. CDR3 protein: CASSLTGDRIEGYTF. CDR3 DNA sequence: TGTGCCAGCAGCTTAACGGGGGACAGGATAGAGGGCTACACCTTC. Variable domain in full (rest from reference TRBV7-4 and TRBJ1-2): GAGVSQSPRYKVAKRGRDVALRCDSISGHVTLYWYRQTLGQGSEVLTYSQSDAQRDKSGRPSGRFSAERPERSVSTLKIQRTEQGDSAVYLCASSLTGDRIEGYTFGSGTRLTVV.

The chain recombines TRBV7-3 with TRBJ2-1, with 12 bases that match TRBD2. Trimming removed 4 bases from V and 1 base from J; junction bases left unmatched: 14. The CDR3 is made up of 20 amino acids. Per the germline V gene, CDR1 is SGHTA and CDR2 is FQGTGA. The CDR3 is CASSSWTSGTHQGSYNEQFF. For the CDR3, the DNA is TGTGCCAGCAGCTCTTGGACTAGCGGGACCCACCAGGGGTCCTACAATGAGCAGTTCTTC. The entire variable domain, with the rest obtained from reference TRBV7-3 and TRBJ2-1, is as follows: GAGVSQTPSNKVTEKGKYVELRCDPISGHTALYWYRQSLGQGPEFLIYFQGTGAADDSGLPNDRFFAVRPEGSVSTLKIQRTERGDSAVYLCASSSWTSGTHQGSYNEQFFGPGTRLTVL.

V usage is TRBV14 and J usage is TRBJ2-1; D not resolved. The CDR3 is 14 amino acids. CDR1 SGHDN and CDR2 FVKESK come from the germline V gene. Trimming shortened V by 3 bases and J by 8 bases, and 14 bases separated the two germline ends. The CDR3 coding sequence is TGTGCCAGCAGCCATACAAATCCCTGGGATGAGCAGTTCTTC. Protein product: CASSHTNPWDEQFF.

The J gene is TRBJ2-7, the V gene TRBV7-8; TRBD2 aligns across 13 bases. Trimming removed 1 base from V and 6 bases from J; junction bases left unmatched: 3. This CDR3 contains 15 residues. Germline V lookup: CDR1 SGHVS, CDR2 FQNEAQ. CDR3 nucleotide sequence: TGTGCCAGCAGCTTAGACGGACTAGCGGGAGTCGAGCAGTACTTC. Residues: CASSLDGLAGVEQYF.

This clonotype was recorded once. A much larger clone lies a single base off, so this may be a read error. The chain joins TRBV7-8 to TRBJ2-1, with 7 nucleotides matching TRBD1. The CDR3 runs 16 residues. V lost 5 bases and J lost 1; bases outside the gene matches: 8. Looked up from germline, CDR1 is SGHVS and CDR2 is FQNEAQ. The CDR3 sequence: CASSTPGQISYNEQFF. CDR3 sequence (DNA): TGTGCCAGCAGCACCCCGGGACAGATATCCTACAATGAGCAGTTCTTC.

The gene calls are TRBV6-2 or TRBV6-3 and TRBJ2-7, with D unclear. V was clipped by 2 bases and J by 7 bases, with 6 bases between them. From germline, CDR1 is MNHEY and CDR2 SVGEGT. The CDR3 is 11 residues long. The CDR3 loop is CASSYVGEQYF. CDR3 nucleotide sequence: TGTGCCAGCAGTTACGTGGGAGAGCAGTACTTC.

The sample holds many counts of this clonotype. J is TRBJ1-2 and V is TRBV7-2; 7 nucleotides agree with TRBD1. This CDR3 has 16 amino acids. Germline trimming cut 0 bases from V and 0 bases from J; bases unmatched to any gene: 4. CDR1 and CDR2 from the germline V gene are SGHTA and FQGNSA. The CDR3 sequence: CASSLAGGASNYGYTF. In nucleotides, the CDR3 is TGTGCCAGCAGCTTAGCAGGGGGCGCCTCTAACTATGGCTACACCTTC.

The chain uses TRBV19 and TRBJ2-3; 8 nucleotides align to TRBD2. Germline-derived CDR1 and CDR2 are LNHDA and SQIVND (reference sequence). This CDR3 has 21 residues. V was clipped by 10 bases and J by 2 bases; unmatched bases: 29. The CDR3 reads CANGAGGDNSGREGYTDTQYF. In DNA, the CDR3 is TGTGCCAATGGAGCCGGAGGGGACAATTCTGGACGGGAGGGCTACACAGATACGCAGTATTTT.

J is TRBJ2-7 and V is TRBV13, with 7 bases identical to TRBD2. Germline V CDR1 and CDR2: PRHDT, FYEKMQ (reference sequence). CDR3 size: 13 residues. With 1 base clipped from V and 6 bases from J, the junction kept 3 bases outside the gene matches. The CDR3 is CASSLDWGGEQYF. For the CDR3, the DNA is TGTGCCAGCAGCTTAGATTGGGGGGGCGAGCAGTACTTC.

Only a few counts were recorded for this clonotype. V is TRBV7-8 and J is TRBJ1-5, with D unclear. V shed 3 bases and J shed 7 bases, with 10 bases lying between them. The length of the CDR3 is 13 residues. CDR1 SGHVS and CDR2 FQNEAQ come from the germline V gene. CDR3 region: CASSLSLRQPQHF. CDR3 coding DNA: TGTGCCAGCAGCTTGAGCCTACGGCAGCCCCAGCATTTT.

The V and J genes are TRBV7-3 and TRBJ2-2; TRBD2 is a possible D gene (6 bases). Between the trimmed V and J ends, which lost 6 bases and 7 bases, there was a span of 12 bases. This CDR3 is built from 13 residues. CDR1 and CDR2 from the germline V gene are SGHTA and FQGTGA. CDR3 sequence reads: CASSPSGSGELFF. The CDR3 coding sequence is TGTGCCAGCAGTCCCTCCGGGAGCGGGGAGCTGTTTTTT.

This clonotype turned up a few times. The rearrangement links TRBV7-6 to TRBJ2-5, with TRBD1 matching 7 bases. Germline trimming cut 5 bases from V and 2 bases from J; bases unmatched to any gene: 8. Germline CDR1 is SGHVS and CDR2 is FNYEAQ. The CDR3 contains 15 residues. CDR3 nucleotide sequence: TGTGCCAGCAGCATATTCCGGGACAGTCAAGAGACCCAGTACTTC. Amino acids: CASSIFRDSQETQYF.

The V gene is TRBV4-1, the J gene TRBJ1-5; no clear D. The CDR3 sequence is 16 residues long. Germline V gives CDR1 MGHRA, CDR2 YSYEKL. V lost 1 base and J lost 0, with 10 bases in between. CDR3 sequence (DNA): TGCGCCAGCAGCCAAGTCGGAGGTTATAGCAATCAGCCCCAGCATTTT. Translation: CASSQVGGYSNQPQHF.

CDR3 nucleotides: TGTGCCAGCAGTCGACAGGGAGTACTCGAGCAGTACTTC. Translating gives CASSRQGVLEQYF. The rearrangement uses TRBV6-1 and TRBJ2-7, with TRBD1 matching over 7 bases. J lost 6 bases, V lost 5 bases, and 7 bases had no gene match. The CDR3 runs to 13 residues. The V gene's germline CDR1 is MNHNS and CDR2 SASEGT.

The chain couples TRBV14 to TRBJ1-6; D unresolved. Germline V gene sequence: CDR1 SGHDN, CDR2 FVKESK. The CDR3 runs to 17 residues. The V and J ends lost 4 bases and 9 bases respectively, with 22 bases between them. The CDR3: CASSPHWGTSLGSPLHF. CDR3 nucleotides: TGTGCCAGCAGCCCCCATTGGGGTACATCACTAGGTTCACCCCTCCACTTT.

The rearrangement joins TRBV28 to TRBJ1-2; 9 bases line up with TRBD1. This CDR3 has 13 amino acids. Germline V gives CDR1 MDHEN, CDR2 SYDVKM. Trimming cost V 8 bases and J 7 bases; bases outside gene matches: 8. CDR3 in DNA: TGTGCCAGCGGGGTCACAGGGGGCTCTGGCTACACCTTC. Protein product: CASGVTGGSGYTF.

This clonotype was seen a handful of times. The chain carries TRBV11-2 and TRBJ2-7; 9 nucleotides agree with TRBD2. The germline CDR1 and CDR2 sequences are SGHAT and FQNNGV. The CDR3 is made up of 16 amino acids. The V segment lost 2 bases and the J segment 0 bases; nucleotides outside the gene matches: 5. CDR3 protein: CASSLRREGSSYEQYF. As DNA, the CDR3 is TGTGCCAGCAGCTTAAGGCGGGAGGGAAGCTCCTACGAGCAGTACTTC.

This clonotype was found a few times. The chain links TRBV6-2 or TRBV6-3 to TRBJ1-2, with unresolved D. This CDR3 is 14 amino acids long. The V gene's germline CDR1 is MNHEY and CDR2 SVGEGT. Trimming took 2 bases from V and 2 from J, leaving 9 bases between them. The CDR3 nucleotides read TGTGCCAGCAGTTACAGAGCGACCAACTATGGCTACACCTTC. It yields the protein CASSYRATNYGYTF.

The V gene is TRBV7-6, the J gene TRBJ2-7; 7 nucleotides align to TRBD2. Germline CDR1 is SGHVS and CDR2 is FNYEAQ. The trim removed 7 bases at V and 0 bases at J, leaving 9 bases unmatched. The CDR3 contains 15 residues. CDR3 bases: TGTGCCAGCACTCTTAGCGGGCCGAGCTCCTACGAGCAGTACTTC. It yields the protein CASTLSGPSSYEQYF.

Only a few counts were recorded for this clonotype. The CDR3 nucleotides read TGTGCCAGTACTTTATCAGGGGGTCGCGGGTCACATTCACCCCTCCACTTT. Translation gives CASTLSGGRGSHSPLHF. The chain joins TRBV19 to TRBJ1-6; 7 positions match TRBD1. Germline loops: CDR1 LNHDA, CDR2 SQIVND (reference sequence). With V trimmed by 7 bases and J by 8 bases, 17 bases remained unmatched. The CDR3 totals 17 residues.

V usage is TRBV18 and J usage is TRBJ2-3; 11 bases map to TRBD2. J lost 5 bases, V lost 3 bases, and 10 bases had no gene match. The CDR3 runs 17 residues. Looked up from germline, CDR1 is KGHSH and CDR2 is LQKENI. CDR3 region: CASSPSGLAGGGDTQYF. The CDR3 DNA reads as TGTGCCAGCTCACCGAGCGGTCTAGCGGGAGGAGGAGATACGCAGTATTTT.

The rearrangement joins TRBV19 to TRBJ1-1; D uncertain. V dropped 6 bases and J dropped 2 bases, with 4 bases sitting between them. The CDR3 has 11 amino acids. Germline CDR1 LNHDA, CDR2 SQIVND (reference sequence). Here the CDR3 reads CASSDNTEAFF. CDR3 DNA sequence: TGTGCCAGTAGCGACAACACTGAAGCTTTCTTT.

V gene TRBV10-3 combines with J gene TRBJ2-7; D tentatively reads TRBD1 or TRBD2 (5 bases each). In germline, CDR1 is ENHRY, CDR2 SYGVKD. The CDR3 consists of 16 residues. Trimming removed 6 bases at V and 0 bases at J, with 18 bases between. The CDR3 region is CAISPRGQGSSYEQYF. DNA for the CDR3: TGTGCCATCAGCCCCCGAGGGCAGGGTAGCTCCTACGAGCAGTACTTC.